Sequencing of this T cell receptor beta chain was carried out in a study of yellow fever vaccine responses in identical twins. Deletions cut 2 bases from V and 4 bases from J, with 9 bases between. The CDR3 contains 13 residues. Germline CDR1 is SNHLY and CDR2 is FYNNEI. TCRdb re-analysed the RT-PCR reads in MiXCR, keeping a single row per CDR3 protein. The table includes nearly 2,500 distinct CDR3 sequences, 81% detected once. The rearrangement uses TRBV2 and TRBJ2-7; D perhaps matches TRBD1 (6 bases). This sequence originates from a woman younger than 35 who received the yellow fever vaccine. Source: T cells from blood (PBMCs), unsorted or a sorted subset (not recorded which), taken before or after yellow fever vaccination (not recorded which). DNA for the CDR3: TGTGCCAGCAGTGAATGGGGGCGGTACGAGCAGTACGTC. It encodes CASSEWGRYEQYV.